This T cell receptor (beta chain) stems from a study of T cell changes during pregnancy in multiple sclerosis (dated by TCRdb to about 2019). Broadly, across the study: Changes in the T cell repertoire over the course of pregnancy were examined in this study in women with multiple sclerosis.

Library generation was performed with the immunoSEQ multiplex PCR assay. In its TCRdb copy, this immuneACCESS table keeps in-frame sequences only and misses some clones. Where compared with another copy, unresolved V genes explain less than half of these, and the others have no known cause. A total of about 60,000 clones appear in this sample, 93% of them only once. The ten largest clones take up more than 1.5% of the sample. Notes on this clone: Its antigen is currently not known. No base-level quality is on record; no much larger clone is a single base apart.

V and J are trimmed by 2 bases and 6 bases, and the gene matches miss 10 bases of the junction. CDR1 and CDR2, per the germline V gene (reference sequence), are SGHNT and YYREEE. Counted from cysteine to phenylalanine, this CDR3 has 17 amino acids. The read is trimmed to its CDR3 DNA, 51 bases read in frame from base 1. The TCR sequence derives from a female donor with multiple sclerosis, enrolled in a pregnancy study. Sequencing was performed on peripheral blood, taken after pregnancy. The chain links TRBV5-4 with TRBJ2-2; TRBD1 matches 10 bases in the middle. The nucleotide sequence reads as follows: TGTGCCAGCAGCTTCCCTGCGCCCGGGACAGGGGCCGGGGAGCTGTTTTTT. Its product reads: CASSFPAPGTGAGELFF.